This TCR beta chain was identified in a study of cytomegalovirus exposure and HLA in healthy donors. Whole-study context: Most genotyped donors, 65% to 85% of roughly 400, had Caucasian-associated genetic ancestry.

It was with 60 Vbeta and 13 Jbeta primers that the PCR ran. Generated by immunoSEQ multiplex PCR, the TCRdb table keeps only in-frame clones and is missing some. Its table lists around 75,000 clones. Whole-study results and caveats: HLA alleles were associated with around 17,000 TCR beta sequences in a later analysis at 0.05 false discovery rate.

This clone is labeled medium-sized (0.01 to 0.1%) based on frequency. Its matching antigen is unknown. Trimming took off 4 bases at V and 5 bases at J, with 8 bases between the two ends. This CDR3 is 13 amino acids long. Germline V lookup: CDR1 MRHNA, CDR2 SNTAGT. Sequenced: PBMCs. The receptor comes from a man between 40 and 49 years old in good health and CMV-seronegative. The chain combines TRBV6-4 with TRBJ2-2, with D perhaps matching TRBD1 (5 bases). The CDR3 coding sequence is TGTGCCAGCAGTGGGACACAAACCGGGGAGCTGTTTTTT. This sequence encodes CASSGTQTGELFF.